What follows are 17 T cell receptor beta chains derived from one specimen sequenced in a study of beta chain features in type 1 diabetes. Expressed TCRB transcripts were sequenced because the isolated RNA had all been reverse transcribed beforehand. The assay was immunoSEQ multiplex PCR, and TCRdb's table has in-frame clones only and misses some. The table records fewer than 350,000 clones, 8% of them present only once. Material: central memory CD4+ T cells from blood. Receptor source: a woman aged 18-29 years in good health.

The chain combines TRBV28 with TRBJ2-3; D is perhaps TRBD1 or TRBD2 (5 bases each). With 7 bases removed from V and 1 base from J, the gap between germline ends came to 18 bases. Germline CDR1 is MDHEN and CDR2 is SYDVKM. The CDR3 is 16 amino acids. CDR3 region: CASTPWGSGGTDTQYF. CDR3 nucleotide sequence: TGTGCCAGCACTCCCTGGGGGTCTGGTGGCACAGATACGCAGTATTTT.

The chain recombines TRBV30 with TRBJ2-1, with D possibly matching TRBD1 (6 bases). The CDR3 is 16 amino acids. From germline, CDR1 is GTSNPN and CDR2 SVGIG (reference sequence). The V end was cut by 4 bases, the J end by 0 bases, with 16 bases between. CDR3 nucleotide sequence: TGTGCCTGGAAGGCAAGGGGGATTAGCTCCTACAATGAGCAGTTCTTC. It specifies CAWKARGISSYNEQFF. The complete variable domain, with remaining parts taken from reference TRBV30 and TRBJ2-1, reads SQTIHQWPATLVQPVGSPLSLECTVEGTSNPNLYWYRQAAGRGLQLLFYSVGIGQISSEVPQNLSASRPQDRQFILSSKKLLLSDSGFYLCAWKARGISSYNEQFFGPGTRLTVL.

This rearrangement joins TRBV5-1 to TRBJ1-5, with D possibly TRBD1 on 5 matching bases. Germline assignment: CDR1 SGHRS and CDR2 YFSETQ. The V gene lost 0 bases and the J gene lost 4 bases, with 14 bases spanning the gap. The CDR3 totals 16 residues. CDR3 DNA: TGCGCCAGCAGCTTGGACGGGGACCTCCAAAATCAGCCCCAGCATTTT. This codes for CASSLDGDLQNQPQHF.

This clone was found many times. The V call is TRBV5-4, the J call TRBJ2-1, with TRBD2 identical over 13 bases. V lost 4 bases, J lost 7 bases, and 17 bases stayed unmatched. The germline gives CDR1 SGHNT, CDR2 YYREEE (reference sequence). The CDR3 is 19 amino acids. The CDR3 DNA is TGTGCCAGCAGCCCCGGACTAGCGGGAGAAAAGGAGGGGTCAAATGAGCAGTTCTTC. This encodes CASSPGLAGEKEGSNEQFF.

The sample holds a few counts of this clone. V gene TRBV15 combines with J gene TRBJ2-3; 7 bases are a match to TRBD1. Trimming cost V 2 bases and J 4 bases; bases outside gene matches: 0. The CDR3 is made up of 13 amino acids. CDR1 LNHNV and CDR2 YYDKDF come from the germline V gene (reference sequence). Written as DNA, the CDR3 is TGTGCCACCAGCAGACAGGGGGCAGATACGCAGTATTTT. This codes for CATSRQGADTQYF.

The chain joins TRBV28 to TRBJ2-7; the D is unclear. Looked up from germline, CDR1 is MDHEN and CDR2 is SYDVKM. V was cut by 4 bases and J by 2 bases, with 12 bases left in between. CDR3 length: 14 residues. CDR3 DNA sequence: TGTGCCAGCAGTTCCCCCGGGCAGCCCTACGAGCAGTACGTC. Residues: CASSSPGQPYEQYV.

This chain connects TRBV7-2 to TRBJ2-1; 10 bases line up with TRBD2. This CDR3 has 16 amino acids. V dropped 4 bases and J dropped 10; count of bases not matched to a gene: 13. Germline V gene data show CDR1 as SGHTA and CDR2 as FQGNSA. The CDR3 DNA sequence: TGTGCCAGCAGCTCATACTCAAGCGGGAGGGCCAGAGAGCAGTTCTTC. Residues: CASSSYSSGRAREQFF.

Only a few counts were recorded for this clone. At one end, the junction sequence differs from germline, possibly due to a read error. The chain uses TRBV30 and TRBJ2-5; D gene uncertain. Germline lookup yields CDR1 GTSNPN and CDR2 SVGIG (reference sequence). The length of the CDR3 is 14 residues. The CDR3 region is CACNGPTNQEAQYF. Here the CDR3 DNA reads TGTGCCTGCAACGGTCCAACGAACCAAGAGGCCCAGTACTTC.

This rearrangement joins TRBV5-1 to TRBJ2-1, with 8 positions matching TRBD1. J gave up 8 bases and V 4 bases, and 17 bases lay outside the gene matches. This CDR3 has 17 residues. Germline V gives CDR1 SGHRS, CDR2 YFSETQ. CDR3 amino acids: CASSPGPETGDSDEQFF. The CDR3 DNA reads TGCGCCAGCAGCCCGGGACCTGAGACAGGGGATTCCGATGAGCAGTTCTTC. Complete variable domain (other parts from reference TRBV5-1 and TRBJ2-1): KAGVTQTPRYLIKTRGQQVTLSCSPISGHRSVSWYQQTPGQGLQFLFEYFSETQRNKGNFPGRFSGRQFSNSRSEMNVSTLELGDSALYLCASSPGPETGDSDEQFFGPGTRLTVL.

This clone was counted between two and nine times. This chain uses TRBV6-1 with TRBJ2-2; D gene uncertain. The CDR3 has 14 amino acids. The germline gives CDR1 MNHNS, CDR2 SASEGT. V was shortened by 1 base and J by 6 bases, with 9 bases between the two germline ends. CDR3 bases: TGTGCCAGCAGTGAAGTTGGCCCCCCCGGGGAGCTGTTTTTT. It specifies CASSEVGPPGELFF.

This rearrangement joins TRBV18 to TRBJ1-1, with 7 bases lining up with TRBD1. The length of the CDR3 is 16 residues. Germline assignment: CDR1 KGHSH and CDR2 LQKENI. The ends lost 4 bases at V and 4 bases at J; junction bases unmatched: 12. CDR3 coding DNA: TGTGCCAGCTCACTAAGTCAGGACAGGCTTTCCACTGAAGCTTTCTTT. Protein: CASSLSQDRLSTEAFF.

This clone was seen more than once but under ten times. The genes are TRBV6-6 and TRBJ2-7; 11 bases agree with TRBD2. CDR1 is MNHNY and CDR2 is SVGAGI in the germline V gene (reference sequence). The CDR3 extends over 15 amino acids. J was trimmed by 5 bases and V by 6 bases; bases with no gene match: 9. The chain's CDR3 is CASSPSGRRGDEQYF. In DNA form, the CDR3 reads TGTGCCAGCAGCCCTAGCGGGAGGCGAGGGGACGAGCAGTACTTC.

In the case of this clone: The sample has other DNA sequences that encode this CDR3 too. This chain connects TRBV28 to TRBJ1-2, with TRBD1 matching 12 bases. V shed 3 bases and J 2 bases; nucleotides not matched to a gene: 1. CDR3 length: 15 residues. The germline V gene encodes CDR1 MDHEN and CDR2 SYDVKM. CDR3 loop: CASSLGTGGNYGYTF. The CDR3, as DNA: TGTGCCAGCAGTTTGGGGACAGGGGGCAACTATGGCTACACCTTC.

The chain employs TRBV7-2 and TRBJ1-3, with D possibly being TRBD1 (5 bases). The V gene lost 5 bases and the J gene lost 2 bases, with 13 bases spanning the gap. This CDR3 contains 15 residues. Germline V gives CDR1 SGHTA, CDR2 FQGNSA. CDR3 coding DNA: TGTGCCAGCAGCGGGGACGGCTTACCTGGAAACACCATATATTTT. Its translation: CASSGDGLPGNTIYF.

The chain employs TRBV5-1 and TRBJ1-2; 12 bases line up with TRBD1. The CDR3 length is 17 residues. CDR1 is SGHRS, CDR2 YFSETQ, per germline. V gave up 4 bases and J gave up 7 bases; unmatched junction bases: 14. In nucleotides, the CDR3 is TGCGCCAGCAGCCCACGGGCGACGGGACAGGGGGCATCTGGCTACACCTTC. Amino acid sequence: CASSPRATGQGASGYTF.

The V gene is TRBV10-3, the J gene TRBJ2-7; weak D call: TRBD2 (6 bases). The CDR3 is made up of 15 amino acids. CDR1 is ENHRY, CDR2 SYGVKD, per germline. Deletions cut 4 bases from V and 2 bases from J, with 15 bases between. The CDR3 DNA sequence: TGTGCCATCAGTGGAGAGACTAGTAGAGCCTACGAGCAGTACTTC. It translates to CAISGETSRAYEQYF.

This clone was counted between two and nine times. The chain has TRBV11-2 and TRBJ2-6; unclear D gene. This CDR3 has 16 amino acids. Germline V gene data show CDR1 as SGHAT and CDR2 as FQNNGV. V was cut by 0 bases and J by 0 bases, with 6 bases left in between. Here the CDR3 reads CASSLDRYSGANVLTF. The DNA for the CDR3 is TGTGCCAGCAGCTTAGACAGGTACTCTGGGGCCAACGTCCTGACTTTC. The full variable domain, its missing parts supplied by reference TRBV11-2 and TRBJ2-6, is EAGVAQSPRYKIIEKRQSVAFWCNPISGHATLYWYQQILGQGPKLLIQFQNNGVVDDSQLPKDRFSAERLKGVDSTLKIQPAKLEDSAVYLCASSLDRYSGANVLTFGAGSRLTVL.